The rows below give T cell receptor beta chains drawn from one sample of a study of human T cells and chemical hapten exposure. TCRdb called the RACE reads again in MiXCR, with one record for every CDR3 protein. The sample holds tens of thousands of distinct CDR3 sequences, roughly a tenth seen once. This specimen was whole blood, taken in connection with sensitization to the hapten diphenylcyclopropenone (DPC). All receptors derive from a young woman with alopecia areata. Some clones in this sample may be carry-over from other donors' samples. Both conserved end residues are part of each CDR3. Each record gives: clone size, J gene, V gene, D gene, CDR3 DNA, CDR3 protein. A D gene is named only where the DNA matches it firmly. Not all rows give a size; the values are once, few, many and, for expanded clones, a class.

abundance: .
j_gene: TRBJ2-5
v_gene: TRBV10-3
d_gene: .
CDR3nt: TGTGCCATCAGTGGGGGGACTCGGGAGACCCAGTACTTC
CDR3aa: CAISGGTRETQYF

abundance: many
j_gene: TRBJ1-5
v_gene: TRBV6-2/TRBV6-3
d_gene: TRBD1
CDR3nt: TGTGCCAGCAGCCTTGACAGGGCGGGAGGCAATCAGCCCCAGCATTTT
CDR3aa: CASSLDRAGGNQPQHF

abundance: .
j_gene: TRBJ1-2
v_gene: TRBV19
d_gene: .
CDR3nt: TGTGCCAGTAGTGTCCAAGAGAAGGGCGGCTACACCTTC
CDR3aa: CASSVQEKGGYTF

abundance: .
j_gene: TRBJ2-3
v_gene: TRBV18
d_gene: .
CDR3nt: TGTGCCAGCTCACATGGGCCCCCAACTAGCACAGATACGCAGTATTTT
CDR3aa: CASSHGPPTSTDTQYF

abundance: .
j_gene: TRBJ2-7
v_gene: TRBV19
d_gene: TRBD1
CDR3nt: TGTGCCAGTAGTATTCAGGGGGCCTACGAGCAGTACTTC
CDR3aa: CASSIQGAYEQYF

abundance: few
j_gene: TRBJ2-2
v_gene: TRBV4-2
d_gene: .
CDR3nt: TGTGCCAGCAGCCAAGGCCCAGCGGGCACGAACACCGGGGAGCTGTTTTTT
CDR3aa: CASSQGPAGTNTGELFF

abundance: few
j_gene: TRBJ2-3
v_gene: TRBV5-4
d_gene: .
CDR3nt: TGTGCCAGCAGCTACAGACTAGGAGAGAGAGATACGCAGTATTTT
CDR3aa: CASSYRLGERDTQYF

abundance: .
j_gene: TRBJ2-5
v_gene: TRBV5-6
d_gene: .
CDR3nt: TGTGCCAGCAGCTTCAGGGGAGAGACCCAGTACTTC
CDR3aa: CASSFRGETQYF

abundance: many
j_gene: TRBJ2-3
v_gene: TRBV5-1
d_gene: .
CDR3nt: TGCGCCAGCCGGGCCCCGGGCACAGATACGCAGTATTTT
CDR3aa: CASRAPGTDTQYF

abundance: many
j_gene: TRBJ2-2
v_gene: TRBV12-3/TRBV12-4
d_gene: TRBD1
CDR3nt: TGTGCCAGCAGGAGACAGGGGGCTGGGGAGCTGTTTTTT
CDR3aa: CASRRQGAGELFF

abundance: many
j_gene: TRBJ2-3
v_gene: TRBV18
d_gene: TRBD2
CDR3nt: TGTGCCAGCTCACTCATGACTAGCGGGGTTTCAGCAGATACGCAGTATTTT
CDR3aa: CASSLMTSGVSADTQYF

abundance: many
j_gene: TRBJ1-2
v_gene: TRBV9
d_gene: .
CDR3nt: TGTGCCAGCACATCATACGCGCCTGGACTACTTGGGGCTAACTATGGCTACACCTTC
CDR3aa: CASTSYAPGLLGANYGYTF

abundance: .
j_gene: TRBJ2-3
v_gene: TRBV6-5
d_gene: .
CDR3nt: TGTGCCAGCAGTTATGACTCTTCAAGTTTAACTAGCACAGATACGCAGTATTTT
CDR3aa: CASSYDSSSLTSTDTQYF

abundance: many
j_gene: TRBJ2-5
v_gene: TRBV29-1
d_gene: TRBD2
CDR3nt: TGCAGCGCCCTGGGACTAGCGGGGGTGGAGACCCAGTACTTC
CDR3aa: CSALGLAGVETQYF

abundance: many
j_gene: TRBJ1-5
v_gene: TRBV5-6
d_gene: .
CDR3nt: TGTGCCAGCACTAGCCGGGGGGCAAGTCAGCCCCAGCATTTT
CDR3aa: CASTSRGASQPQHF

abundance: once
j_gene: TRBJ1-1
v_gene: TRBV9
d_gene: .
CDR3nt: TGTGCCAGCAGCGTAGTTGGTAGTTTGAACACTGAAGCTTTCTTT
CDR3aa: CASSVVGSLNTEAFF

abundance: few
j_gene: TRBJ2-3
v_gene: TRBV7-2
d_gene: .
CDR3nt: TGTGCCAGCAGCCGGTCCTTGGATACGCAGTATTTT
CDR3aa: CASSRSLDTQYF

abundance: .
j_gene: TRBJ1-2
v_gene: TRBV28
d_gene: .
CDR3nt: TGTGCCAGCAGTTTATCAGACAGAGTCTATGGCTACACCTTC
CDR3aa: CASSLSDRVYGYTF

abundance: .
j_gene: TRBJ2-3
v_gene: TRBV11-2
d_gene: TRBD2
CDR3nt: TGTGCCAGCAGCCCCCTCCCGGGTCAGAGGACTAGCGGGGACTACTTACCCAGGGATACGCAGTATTTT
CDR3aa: CASSPLPGQRTSGDYLPRDTQYF

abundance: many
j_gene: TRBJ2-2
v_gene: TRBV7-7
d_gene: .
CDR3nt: TGTGCTAGCAGCCCAATACCCGCAGGGACCGGGGAGCTGTTTTTT
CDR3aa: CASSPIPAGTGELFF

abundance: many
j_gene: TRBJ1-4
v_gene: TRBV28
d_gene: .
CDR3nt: TGTGCCAGCAGTCCGACGACCCGTGAAAAACTGTTTTTT
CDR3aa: CASSPTTREKLFF

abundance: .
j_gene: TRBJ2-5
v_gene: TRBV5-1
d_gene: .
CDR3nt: TGCGCCAGCAGCCCAGGATTCCAAGAGACCCAGTACTTC
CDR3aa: CASSPGFQETQYF

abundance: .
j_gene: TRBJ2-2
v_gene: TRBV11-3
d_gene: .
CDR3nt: TGTGCCAGCAGCTTATCCGGGACGAACACCGGGGAGCTGTTTTTT
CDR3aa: CASSLSGTNTGELFF

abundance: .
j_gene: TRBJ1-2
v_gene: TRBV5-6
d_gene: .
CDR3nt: TGTGCCAGCAGCTTGGCCCCGAGCGGCGGCTACACCTTC
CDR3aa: CASSLAPSGGYTF

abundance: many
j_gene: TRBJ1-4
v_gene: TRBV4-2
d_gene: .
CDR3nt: TGTGCCAGCAGCCAAGCAACCGGGACACCGAATGAAAAACTGTTTTTT
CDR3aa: CASSQATGTPNEKLFF

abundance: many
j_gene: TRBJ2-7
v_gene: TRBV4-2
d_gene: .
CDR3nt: TGTGCCAGCAGCCAAGATCAACCGGGACCCTATTACGAGCAGTACTTC
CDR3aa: CASSQDQPGPYYEQYF

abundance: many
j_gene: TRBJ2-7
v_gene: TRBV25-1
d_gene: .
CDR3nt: TGTGCCAGCAGTGACAACAGCTACGAGCAGTACTTC
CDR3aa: CASSDNSYEQYF

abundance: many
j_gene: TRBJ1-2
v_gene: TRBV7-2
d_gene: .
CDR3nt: TGTGCCAGCAGCTTAGCGCTAAGTGGGCAGGGAGGCGTCGGCTACACCTTC
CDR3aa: CASSLALSGQGGVGYTF

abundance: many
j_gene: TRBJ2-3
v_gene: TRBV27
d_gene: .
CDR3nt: TGTGCCAGCTCCGAGCGGGTTAGCACAGATACGCAGTATTTT
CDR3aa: CASSERVSTDTQYF

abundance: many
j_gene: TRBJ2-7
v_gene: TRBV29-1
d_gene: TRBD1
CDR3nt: TGCAGCGTTGTATGGCCCCAGGGGGCCGACGAGCAGTACTTC
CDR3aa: CSVVWPQGADEQYF

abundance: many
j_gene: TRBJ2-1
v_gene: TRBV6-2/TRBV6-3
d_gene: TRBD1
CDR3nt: TGTGCCAGCAAGGGACAGGGTTCCTACAATGAGCAGTTCTTC
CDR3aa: CASKGQGSYNEQFF

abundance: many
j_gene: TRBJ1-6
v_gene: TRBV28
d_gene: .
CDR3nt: TGTGCCAGCAGTTTTGGGGATTCACCCCTCCACTTT
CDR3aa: CASSFGDSPLHF

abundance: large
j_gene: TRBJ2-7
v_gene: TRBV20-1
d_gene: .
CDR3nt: TGCAGTGCTATTTATGGGGAAGGGATCTACGAGCAGTACTTC
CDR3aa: CSAIYGEGIYEQYF

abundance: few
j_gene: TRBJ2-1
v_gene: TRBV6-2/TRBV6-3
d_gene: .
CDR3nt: TGTGCCAGCAGGGACCCAGAGGCACAGTCCTACAATGAGCAGTTCTTC
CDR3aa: CASRDPEAQSYNEQFF

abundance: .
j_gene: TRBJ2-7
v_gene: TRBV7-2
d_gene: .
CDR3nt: TGTGCCAGCAGCGCCCTCGGTGGTAAGCAGTACTTC
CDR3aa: CASSALGGKQYF

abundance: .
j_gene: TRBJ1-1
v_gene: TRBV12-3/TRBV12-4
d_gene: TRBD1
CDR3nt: TGTGCCAGCAGTTCTAGGGACAGCCCCCCCCGAGCTTTCTTT
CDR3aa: CASSSRDSPPRAFF

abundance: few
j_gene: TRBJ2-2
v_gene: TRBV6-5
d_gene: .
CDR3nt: TGTGCCAGCAGTTACTCTCCTCGGGTAGGGACCACCGGGGAGCTGTTTTTT
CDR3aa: CASSYSPRVGTTGELFF

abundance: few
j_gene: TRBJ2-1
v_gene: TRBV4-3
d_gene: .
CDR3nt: TGCGCCAGCAGCCAAGATAGGGGGGGCTCCTACAATGAGCAGTTCTTC
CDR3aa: CASSQDRGGSYNEQFF

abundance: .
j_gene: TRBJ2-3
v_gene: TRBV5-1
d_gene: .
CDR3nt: TGCGCCAGCAGCTTGGACAAGGTTACAGATACGCAGTATTTT
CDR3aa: CASSLDKVTDTQYF

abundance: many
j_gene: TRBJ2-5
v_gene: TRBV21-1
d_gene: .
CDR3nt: TGTGCCAGCACCGTTACAGGGTTTCAAGAGACCCAGTACTTC
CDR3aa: CASTVTGFQETQYF

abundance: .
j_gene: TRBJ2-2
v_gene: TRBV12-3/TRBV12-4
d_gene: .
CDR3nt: TGTGCCAGCAGCTACGGCAGCGGGCGGGTCGGGGAGCTGTTTTTT
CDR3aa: CASSYGSGRVGELFF

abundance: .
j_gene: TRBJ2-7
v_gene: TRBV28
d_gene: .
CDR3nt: TGTGCCAGCAGCTGGGGGGGCCACGAGCAGTACTTC
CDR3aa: CASSWGGHEQYF

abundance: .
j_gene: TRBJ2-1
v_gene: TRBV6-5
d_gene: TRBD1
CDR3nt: TGTGCCAGCAGTTACTCGACAGGGGCCAACAATGAGCAGTTCTTC
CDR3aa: CASSYSTGANNEQFF

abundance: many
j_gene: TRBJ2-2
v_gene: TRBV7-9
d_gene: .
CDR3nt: TGTGCCAGGAACCCCATGTCCGCGAACACCGGGGAGCTGTTTTTT
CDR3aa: CARNPMSANTGELFF

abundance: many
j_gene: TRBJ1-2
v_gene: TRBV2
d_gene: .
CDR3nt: TGTGCCAGCAGTGTTTTGGAGCTCTACACCAATGGCTACACCTTC
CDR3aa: CASSVLELYTNGYTF

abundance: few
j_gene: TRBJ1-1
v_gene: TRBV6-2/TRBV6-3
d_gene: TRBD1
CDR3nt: TGTGCCAGCAATGAACAGGGGGTCAAGGCTGAAGCTTTCTTT
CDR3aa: CASNEQGVKAEAFF

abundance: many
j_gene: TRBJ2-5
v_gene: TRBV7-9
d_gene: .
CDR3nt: TGTGCCAGCAGCTTAGTCGTGGGGACACAAGAGACCCAGTACTTC
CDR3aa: CASSLVVGTQETQYF

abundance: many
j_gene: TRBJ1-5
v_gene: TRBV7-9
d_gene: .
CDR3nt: TGTGCCAGCAGCTTAGATGGCGGGTGGGATCAGCCCCAGCATTTT
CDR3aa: CASSLDGGWDQPQHF

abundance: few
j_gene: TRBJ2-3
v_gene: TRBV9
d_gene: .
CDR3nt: TGTGCCAGCAGCGAATTTGATACGCAGTATTTT
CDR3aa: CASSEFDTQYF

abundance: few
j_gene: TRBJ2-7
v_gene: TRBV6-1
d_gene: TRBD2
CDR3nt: TGTGCCAGCAGTGAGGGCGGGGGTAGCTCCTACGAGCAGTACTTC
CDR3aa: CASSEGGGSSYEQYF

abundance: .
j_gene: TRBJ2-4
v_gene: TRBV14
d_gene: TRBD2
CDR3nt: TGTGCCAGCAGCCAAGAGCGGAGGGAGGGGGCCAAAAACATTCAGTACTTC
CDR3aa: CASSQERREGAKNIQYF

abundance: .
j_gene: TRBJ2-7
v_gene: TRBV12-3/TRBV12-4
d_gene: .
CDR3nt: TGTGCCAGCAGTTTTTGGCGGAGCCCCTACGAGCAGTACTTC
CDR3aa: CASSFWRSPYEQYF

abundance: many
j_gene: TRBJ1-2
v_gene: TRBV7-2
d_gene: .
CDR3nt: TGTGCCAGCAGCTTAGGACAGGAGAACTATGGCTACACCTTC
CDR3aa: CASSLGQENYGYTF

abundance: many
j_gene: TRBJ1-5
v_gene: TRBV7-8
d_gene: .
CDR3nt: TGTGCCAGCAGCCCCATAAGCAATCAGCCCCAGCATTTT
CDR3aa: CASSPISNQPQHF